This T cell receptor (beta chain) appears in the sequencing data of a study of cytomegalovirus exposure and HLA in healthy donors. The protocol was immunoSEQ multiplex PCR, while the TCRdb copy is restricted to in-frame clones and leaves out a portion. Among 70,000 to 75,000 clones listed, about 94% were seen once. Study results and limitations: Many donors shared some public TCRs, even though most TCR sequences were rare.

Turning to this clone: Its cognate antigen is unknown.

This CDR3 is 13 amino acids long. V gave up 5 bases and J gave up 3 bases, with 10 bases separating them. Per the germline V gene, CDR1 is KGHSH and CDR2 is LQKENI. V usage is TRBV18 and J usage is TRBJ1-1; D is possibly TRBD1 (5 bases). Sequencing was performed on PBMCs. The TCR was taken from a man younger than 30 in good health and CMV-seropositive. The CDR3 nucleotides are TGTGCCAGCTCAGACAGCCGGGACACTGAAGCTTTCTTT. Translation: CASSDSRDTEAFF. Based on the CDR3 plus reference TRBV18 and TRBJ1-1, the full variable domain is NAGVMQNPRHLVRRRGQEARLRCSPMKGHSHVYWYRQLPEEGLKFMVYLQKENIIDESGMPKERFSAEFPKEGPSILRIQQVVRGDSAAYFCASSDSRDTEAFFGQGTRLTVV.